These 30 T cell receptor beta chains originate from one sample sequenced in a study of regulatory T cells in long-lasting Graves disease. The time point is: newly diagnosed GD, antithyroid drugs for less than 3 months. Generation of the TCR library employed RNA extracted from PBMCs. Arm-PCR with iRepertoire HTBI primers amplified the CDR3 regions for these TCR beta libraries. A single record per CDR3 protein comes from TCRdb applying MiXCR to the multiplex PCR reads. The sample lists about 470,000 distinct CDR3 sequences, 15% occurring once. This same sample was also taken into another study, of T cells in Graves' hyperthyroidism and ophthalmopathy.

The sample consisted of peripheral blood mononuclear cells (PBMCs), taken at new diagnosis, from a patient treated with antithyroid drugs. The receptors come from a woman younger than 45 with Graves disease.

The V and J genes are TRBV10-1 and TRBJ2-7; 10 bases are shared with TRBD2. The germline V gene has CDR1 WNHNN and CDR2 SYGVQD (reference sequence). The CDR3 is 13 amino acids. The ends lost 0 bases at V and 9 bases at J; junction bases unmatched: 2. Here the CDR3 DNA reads TGCGCCAGCAGTGAGTCGAGCGGGAGGGGGCAGTACTTC. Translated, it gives CASSESSGRGQYF.

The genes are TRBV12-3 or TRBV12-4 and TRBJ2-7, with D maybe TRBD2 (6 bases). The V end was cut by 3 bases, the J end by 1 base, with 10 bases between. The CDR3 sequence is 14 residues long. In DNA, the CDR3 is TGTGCCAGCAGTTTGGAGGAGGGTTCCTACGAGCAGTACTTC. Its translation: CASSLEEGSYEQYF.

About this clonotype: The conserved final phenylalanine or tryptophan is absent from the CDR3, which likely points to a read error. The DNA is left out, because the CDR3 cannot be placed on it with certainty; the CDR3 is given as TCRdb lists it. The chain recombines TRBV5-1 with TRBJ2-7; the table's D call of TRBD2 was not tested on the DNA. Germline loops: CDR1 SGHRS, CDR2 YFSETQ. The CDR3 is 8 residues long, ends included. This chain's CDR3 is CASGGLAG.

The CDR3 DNA is TGTGCCAGCTCACCTTCCCCCACGAAGGATCCCCTTATGAACACTGAAGCTTTCTTT. Its translation is CASSPSPTKDPLMNTEAFF. The rearrangement uses TRBV18 and TRBJ1-1; D gene unclear. CDR3 length: 19 amino acids. From germline, CDR1 is KGHSH and CDR2 LQKENI. V dropped 3 bases and J dropped 0 bases, with 23 bases sitting between them. The whole variable domain, filled in from reference TRBV18 and TRBJ1-1, reads NAGVMQNPRHLVRRRGQEARLRCSPMKGHSHVYWYRQLPEEGLKFMVYLQKENIIDESGMPKERFSAEFPKEGPSILRIQQVVRGDSAAYFCASSPSPTKDPLMNTEAFFGQGTRLTVV.

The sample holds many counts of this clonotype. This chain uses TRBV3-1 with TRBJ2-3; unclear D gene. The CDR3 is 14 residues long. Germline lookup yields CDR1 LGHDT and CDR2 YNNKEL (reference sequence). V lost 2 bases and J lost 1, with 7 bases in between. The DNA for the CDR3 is TGTGCCAGCAGCCAACTGGCAGGCACAGATACGCAGTATTTT. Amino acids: CASSQLAGTDTQYF.

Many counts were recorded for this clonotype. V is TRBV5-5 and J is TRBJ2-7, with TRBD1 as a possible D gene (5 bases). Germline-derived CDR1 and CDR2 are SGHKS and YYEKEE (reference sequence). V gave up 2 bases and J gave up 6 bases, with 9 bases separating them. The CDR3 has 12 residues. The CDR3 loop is CASSFQGSEQYF. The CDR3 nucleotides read TGTGCCAGCAGCTTCCAGGGCTCCGAGCAGTACTTC.

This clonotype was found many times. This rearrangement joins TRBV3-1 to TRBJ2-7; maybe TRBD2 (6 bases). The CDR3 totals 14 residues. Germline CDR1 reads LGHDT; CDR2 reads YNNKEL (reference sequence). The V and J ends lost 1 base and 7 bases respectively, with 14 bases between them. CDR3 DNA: TGTGCCAGCAGCCAAGTGGAGGCGGGAAAAGAGCAGTACTTC. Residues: CASSQVEAGKEQYF.

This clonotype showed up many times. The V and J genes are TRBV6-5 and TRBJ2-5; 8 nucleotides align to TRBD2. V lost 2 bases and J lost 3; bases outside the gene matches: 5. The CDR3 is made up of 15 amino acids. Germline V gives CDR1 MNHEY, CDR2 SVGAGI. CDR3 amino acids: CASSYRSGGEETQYF. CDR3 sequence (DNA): TGTGCCAGCAGTTACAGGTCCGGGGGGGAAGAGACCCAGTACTTC.

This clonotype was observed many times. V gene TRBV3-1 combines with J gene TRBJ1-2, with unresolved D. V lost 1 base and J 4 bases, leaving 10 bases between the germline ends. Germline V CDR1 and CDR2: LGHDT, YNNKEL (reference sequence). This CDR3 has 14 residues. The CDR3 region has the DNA TGTGCCAGCAGCCAAGGGCGACTTTCCTATGGCTACACCTTC. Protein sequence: CASSQGRLSYGYTF.

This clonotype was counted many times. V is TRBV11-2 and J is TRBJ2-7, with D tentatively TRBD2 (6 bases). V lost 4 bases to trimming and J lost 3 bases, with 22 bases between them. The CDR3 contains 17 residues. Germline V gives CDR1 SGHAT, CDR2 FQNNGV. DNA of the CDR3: TGTGCCAGCAGCTCACCCCACGGGAGCCCTCTCCACTACGAGCAGTACTTC. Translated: CASSSPHGSPLHYEQYF. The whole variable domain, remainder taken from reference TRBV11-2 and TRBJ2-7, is EAGVAQSPRYKIIEKRQSVAFWCNPISGHATLYWYQQILGQGPKLLIQFQNNGVVDDSQLPKDRFSAERLKGVDSTLKIQPAKLEDSAVYLCASSSPHGSPLHYEQYFGPGTRLTVT.

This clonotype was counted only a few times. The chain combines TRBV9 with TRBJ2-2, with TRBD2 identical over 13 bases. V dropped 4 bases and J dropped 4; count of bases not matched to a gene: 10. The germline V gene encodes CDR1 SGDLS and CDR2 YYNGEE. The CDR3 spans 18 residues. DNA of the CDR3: TGTGCCAGCAGCCCACTAGCGGGAGGGCTTTTGGGCACCGGGGAGCTGTTTTTT. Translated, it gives CASSPLAGGLLGTGELFF.

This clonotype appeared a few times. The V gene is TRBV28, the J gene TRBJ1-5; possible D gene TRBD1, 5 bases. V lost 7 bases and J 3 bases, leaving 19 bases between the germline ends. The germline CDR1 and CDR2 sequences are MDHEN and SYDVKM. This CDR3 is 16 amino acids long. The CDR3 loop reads CASIPGPGDDNQPQHF. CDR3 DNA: TGTGCCAGCATTCCCGGGCCGGGGGATGACAATCAGCCCCAGCATTTT.

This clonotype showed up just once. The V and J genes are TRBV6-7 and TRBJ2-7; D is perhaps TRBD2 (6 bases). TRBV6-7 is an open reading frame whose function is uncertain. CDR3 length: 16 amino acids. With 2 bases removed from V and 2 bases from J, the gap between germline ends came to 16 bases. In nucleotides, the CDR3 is TGTGCCAGCAGTTACGGGAGGAGTAGCGGACCCTACGAGCAGTACTTC. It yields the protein CASSYGRSSGPYEQYF.

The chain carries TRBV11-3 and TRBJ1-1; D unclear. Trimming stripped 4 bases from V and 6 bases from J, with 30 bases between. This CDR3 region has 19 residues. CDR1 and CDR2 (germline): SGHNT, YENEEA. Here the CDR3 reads CASSSIGSGISPRRAEAFF. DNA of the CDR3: TGTGCCAGCAGCTCCATAGGTAGTGGCATATCCCCGCGGAGGGCTGAAGCTTTCTTT.

CDR3 sequence reads: CASSSQTSGRHQETQYF. The CDR3 DNA reads TGTGCCAGCAGTTCCCAGACTAGCGGGAGGCACCAAGAGACCCAGTACTTC. V is TRBV27 and J is TRBJ2-5, with 13 positions matching TRBD2. Germline trimming cut 4 bases from V and 0 bases from J; bases unmatched to any gene: 5. This CDR3 spans 17 amino acids. The germline gives CDR1 MNHEY, CDR2 SMNVEV (reference sequence).

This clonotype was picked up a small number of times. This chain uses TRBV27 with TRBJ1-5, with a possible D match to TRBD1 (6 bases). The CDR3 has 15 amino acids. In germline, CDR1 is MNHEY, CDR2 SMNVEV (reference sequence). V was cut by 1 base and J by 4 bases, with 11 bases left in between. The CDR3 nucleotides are TGTGCCAGCAGTTTATTAGGGGGATCTAATCAGCCCCAGCATTTT. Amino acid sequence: CASSLLGGSNQPQHF.

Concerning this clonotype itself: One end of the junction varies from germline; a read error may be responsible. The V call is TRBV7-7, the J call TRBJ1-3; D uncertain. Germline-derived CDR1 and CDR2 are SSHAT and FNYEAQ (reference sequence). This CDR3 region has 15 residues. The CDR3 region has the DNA TGTGCTAGCAGCTTAGGCACCTCCTCTGGAAACACCATATATTTT. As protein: CASSLGTSSGNTIYF.

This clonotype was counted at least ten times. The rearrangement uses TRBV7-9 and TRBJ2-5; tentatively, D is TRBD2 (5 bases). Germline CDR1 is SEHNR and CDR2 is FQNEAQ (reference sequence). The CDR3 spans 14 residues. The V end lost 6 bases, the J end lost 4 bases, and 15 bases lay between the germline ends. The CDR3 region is CASSDRGKGETQYF. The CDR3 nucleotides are TGTGCCAGCAGTGATCGGGGAAAGGGAGAGACCCAGTACTTC.

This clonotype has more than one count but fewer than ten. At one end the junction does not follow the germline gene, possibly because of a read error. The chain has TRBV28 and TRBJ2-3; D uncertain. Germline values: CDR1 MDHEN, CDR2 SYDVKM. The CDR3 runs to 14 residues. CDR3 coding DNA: TGTGCCAGCACCCTGCGCAGCCCTCGAGATACACAGTATTTT. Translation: CASTLRSPRDTQYF.

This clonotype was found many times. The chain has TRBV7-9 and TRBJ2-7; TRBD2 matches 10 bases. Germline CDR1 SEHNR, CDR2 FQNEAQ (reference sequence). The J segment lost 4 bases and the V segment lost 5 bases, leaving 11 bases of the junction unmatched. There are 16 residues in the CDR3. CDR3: CASSAGTSVRLYEQYF. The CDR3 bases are TGTGCCAGCAGCGCCGGGACTAGCGTTAGACTTTACGAGCAGTACTTC.

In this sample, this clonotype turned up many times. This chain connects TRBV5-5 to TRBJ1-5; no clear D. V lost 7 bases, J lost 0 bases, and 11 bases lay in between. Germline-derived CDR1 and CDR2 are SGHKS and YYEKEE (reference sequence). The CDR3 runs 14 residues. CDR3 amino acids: CASAPGDSNQPQHF. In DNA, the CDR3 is TGTGCCAGCGCTCCAGGTGATAGCAATCAGCCCCAGCATTTT.

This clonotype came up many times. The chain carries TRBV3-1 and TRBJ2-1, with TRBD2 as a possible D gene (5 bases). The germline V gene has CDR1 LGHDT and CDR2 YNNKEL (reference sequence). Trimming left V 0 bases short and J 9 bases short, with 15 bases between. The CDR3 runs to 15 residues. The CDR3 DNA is TGTGCCAGCAGCCAAGAGGTGACTAAGATCGGTGAGCAGTTCTTC. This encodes CASSQEVTKIGEQFF.

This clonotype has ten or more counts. The DNA for the CDR3 is TGTGCCAGCAGCTCCACTGAGATTCAAGAGACCCAGTACTTC. Residues: CASSSTEIQETQYF. The chain links TRBV6-1 to TRBJ2-5, with unresolved D. Per the germline V gene, CDR1 is MNHNS and CDR2 is SASEGT. V dropped 6 bases and J dropped 2 bases, with 13 bases sitting between them. The CDR3 loop spans 14 amino acids.

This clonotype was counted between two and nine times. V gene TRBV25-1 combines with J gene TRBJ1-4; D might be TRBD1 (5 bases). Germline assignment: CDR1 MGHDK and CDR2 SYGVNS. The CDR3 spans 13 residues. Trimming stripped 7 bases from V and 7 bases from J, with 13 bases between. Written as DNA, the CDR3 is TGTGCCAGCACGGTTGGCAGGGCTGAAAAACTGTTTTTT. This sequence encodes CASTVGRAEKLFF.

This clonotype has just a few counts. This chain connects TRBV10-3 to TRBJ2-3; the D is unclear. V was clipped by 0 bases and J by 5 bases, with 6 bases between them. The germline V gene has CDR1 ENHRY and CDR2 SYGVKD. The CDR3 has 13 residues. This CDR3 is CAISESSLDTQYF. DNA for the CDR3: TGTGCCATCAGTGAGTCGAGCTTAGATACGCAGTATTTT.

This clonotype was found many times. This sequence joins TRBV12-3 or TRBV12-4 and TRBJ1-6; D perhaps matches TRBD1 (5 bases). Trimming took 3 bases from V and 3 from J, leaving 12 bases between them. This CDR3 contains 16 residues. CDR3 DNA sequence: TGTGCCAGCAGTTTCGGGGCCCGGGGCTATAATTCACCCCTCCACTTT. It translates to CASSFGARGYNSPLHF.

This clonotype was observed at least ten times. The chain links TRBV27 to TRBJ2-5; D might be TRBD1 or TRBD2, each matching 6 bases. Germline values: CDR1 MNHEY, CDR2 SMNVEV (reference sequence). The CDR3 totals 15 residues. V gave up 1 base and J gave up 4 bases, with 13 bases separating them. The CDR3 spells CASSLFWGARETQYF. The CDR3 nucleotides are TGTGCCAGCAGTTTATTCTGGGGGGCGAGAGAGACCCAGTACTTC.

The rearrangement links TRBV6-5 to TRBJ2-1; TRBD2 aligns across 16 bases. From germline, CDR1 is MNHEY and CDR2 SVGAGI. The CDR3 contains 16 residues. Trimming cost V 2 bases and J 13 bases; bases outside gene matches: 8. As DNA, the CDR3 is TGTGCCAGCAGTTACCCCGGGACTAGCGGGAGGGCCCGACAGTTCTTC. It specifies CASSYPGTSGRARQFF.

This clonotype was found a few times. This CDR3 reads CASSVGGGSSEQFF. The CDR3 DNA reads as TGTGCCAGCAGCGTAGGTGGGGGCAGCAGTGAGCAGTTCTTC. The genes are TRBV9 and TRBJ2-1, with TRBD1 as a possible D gene (6 bases). Deletions cut 0 bases from V and 9 bases from J, with 13 bases between. CDR1 is SGDLS and CDR2 is YYNGEE in the germline V gene. The CDR3 runs to 14 residues.

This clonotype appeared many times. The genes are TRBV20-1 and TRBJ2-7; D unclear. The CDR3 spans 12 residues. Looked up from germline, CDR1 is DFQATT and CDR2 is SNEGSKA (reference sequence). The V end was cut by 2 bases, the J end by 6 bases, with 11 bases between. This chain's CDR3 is CSARMDPSEQYF. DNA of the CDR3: TGCAGTGCTAGAATGGACCCCTCCGAGCAGTACTTC.